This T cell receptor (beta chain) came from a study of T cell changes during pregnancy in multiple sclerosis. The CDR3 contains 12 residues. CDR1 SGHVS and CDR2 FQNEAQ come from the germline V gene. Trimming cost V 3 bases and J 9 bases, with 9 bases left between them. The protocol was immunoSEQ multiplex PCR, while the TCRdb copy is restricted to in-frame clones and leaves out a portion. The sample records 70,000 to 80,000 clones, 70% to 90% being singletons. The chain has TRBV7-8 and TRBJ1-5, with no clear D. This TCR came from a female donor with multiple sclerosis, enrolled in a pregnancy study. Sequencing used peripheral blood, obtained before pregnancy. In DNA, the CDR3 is TGTGCCAGCAGCTTCAGCGCGGGGCCCCAGCATTTT. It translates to CASSFSAGPQHF. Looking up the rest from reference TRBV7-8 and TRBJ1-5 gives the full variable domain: GAGVSQSPRYKVAKRGQDVALRCDPISGHVSLFWYQQALGQGPEFLTYFQNEAQLDKSGLPSDRFFAERPEGSVSTLKIQRTQQEDSAVYLCASSFSAGPQHFGDGTRLSIL.